The 10 T cell receptor beta chains in this list originate from one sample, sequenced in a study of cytomegalovirus exposure and HLA in healthy donors (dated 2017 in TCRdb). Library prep was done by the immunoSEQ multiplex PCR assay. For the multiplex PCR, a mixture combining 60 forward primers for TCR Vbeta segments and 13 reverse primers for TCR Jbeta segments was used. Not all clones reach the TCRdb copy of this immuneACCESS table, which keeps in-frame sequences only. Checked studies attribute under half of the gap to unresolved V genes and leave the rest unexplained. Across this sample there are roughly 100,000 clones, with 76% seen only once. Roughly 5.4% of the sample goes to the ten largest clones. Source material: PBMCs. The origin of the receptors is a woman aged 18 to 35 in good health and CMV-seropositive.

The chain couples TRBV7-8 to TRBJ2-1; the D gene is possibly TRBD2 (6 bases). Between the trimmed V and J ends, which lost 3 bases and 6 bases, there was a span of 6 bases. The length of the CDR3 is 12 residues. The germline gives CDR1 SGHVS, CDR2 FQNEAQ. The CDR3 loop reads CASSFSGNEQFF. CDR3 bases: TGTGCCAGCAGCTTTAGCGGCAATGAGCAGTTCTTC.

The J gene is TRBJ1-1, the V gene TRBV6-6; tentative D call: TRBD1 (5 bases). The CDR3 has 15 residues. Germline assignment: CDR1 MNHNY and CDR2 SVGAGI (reference sequence). Between the trimmed V and J ends, which lost 8 bases and 3 bases, there was a span of 19 bases. The CDR3, as DNA: TGTGCCAGCCGGCGGGTGTCGTCGGGGGACACTGAAGCTTTCTTT. Amino acids: CASRRVSSGDTEAFF.

This clone was picked up one time. This sequence joins TRBV5-6 and TRBJ2-7; 11 bases agree with TRBD1. Trimming took 2 bases from V and 7 from J; bases not matched to a gene: 5. The CDR3 covers 14 residues. Germline assignment: CDR1 SGHDT and CDR2 YYEEEE. This CDR3 is CASSFGDRGFEQYF. The CDR3 nucleotides read TGTGCCAGCAGCTTCGGGGACAGGGGGTTTGAGCAGTACTTC. Based on the CDR3 plus reference TRBV5-6 and TRBJ2-7, the full variable domain is DAGVTQSPTHLIKTRGQQVTLRCSPKSGHDTVSWYQQALGQGPQFIFQYYEEEERQRGNFPDRFSGHQFPNYSSELNVNALLLGDSALYLCASSFGDRGFEQYFGPGTRLTVT.

The rearrangement uses TRBV6-1 and TRBJ1-5, with 7 bases aligning to TRBD1. With 7 bases clipped from V and 0 bases from J, the junction kept 6 bases outside the gene matches. The CDR3 totals 15 residues. The germline CDR1 and CDR2 sequences are MNHNS and SASEGT. CDR3 coding DNA: TGTGCCAGCAATAGGGACAGTAATAGCAATCAGCCCCAGCATTTT. It encodes CASNRDSNSNQPQHF.

The chain combines TRBV5-1 with TRBJ1-1, with a tentative D call TRBD1 (6 bases). The CDR3 sequence is 13 residues long. The germline V gene encodes CDR1 SGHRS and CDR2 YFSETQ. Trimming removed 7 bases at V and 1 base at J, with 11 bases between. CDR3 nucleotides: TGCGCCAGCTGCCAGGGGTCGAACACTGAAGCTTTCTTT. It encodes CASCQGSNTEAFF.

V usage is TRBV18 and J usage is TRBJ1-1; D unresolved. Trimming took 3 bases from V and 1 from J, leaving 6 bases between them. Germline loops: CDR1 KGHSH, CDR2 LQKENI. The CDR3 is 13 amino acids. Here the CDR3 DNA reads TGTGCCAGCTCACCGGGAGCGAACACTGAAGCTTTCTTT. This encodes CASSPGANTEAFF.

The rearrangement uses TRBV28 and TRBJ2-7; TRBD2 agrees at 7 bases. CDR1 and CDR2 from the germline V gene are MDHEN and SYDVKM. The CDR3 runs to 12 residues. The junction had 11 bases not matched to a gene; V was cut back by 6 bases and J by 12 bases. Here the CDR3 reads CASSGWRENSYF. CDR3 nucleotide sequence: TGTGCCAGCAGCGGTTGGCGGGAGAATTCGTACTTC. Together with reference TRBV28 and TRBJ2-7, the CDR3 gives the full variable domain: DVKVTQSSRYLVKRTGEKVFLECVQDMDHENMFWYRQDPGLGLRLIYFSYDVKMKEKGDIPEGYSVSREKKERFSLILESASTNQTSMYLCASSGWRENSYFGPGTRLTVT.

This chain links TRBV4-2 with TRBJ1-1; TRBD1 might be the D (5 bases). The CDR3 extends over 14 amino acids. Germline V gene data show CDR1 as LGHNA and CDR2 as YNFKEQ. Trimming shortened V by 4 bases and J by 0 bases, and 9 bases separated the two germline ends. CDR3 loop: CASSPQVLNTEAFF. CDR3 nucleotide sequence: TGTGCCAGCAGCCCACAGGTTTTGAACACTGAAGCTTTCTTT.

This clone was counted a single time. This chain joins TRBV5-1 and TRBJ2-1, with 10 nucleotides matching TRBD2. Germline V gives CDR1 SGHRS, CDR2 YFSETQ. This CDR3 spans 15 amino acids. The junction had 3 bases not matched to a gene; V was cut back by 4 bases and J by 2 bases. CDR3 in amino acids: CASSMLAGAYNEQFF. The CDR3 DNA is TGCGCCAGCAGCATGCTAGCGGGGGCCTACAATGAGCAGTTCTTC.

This clone was seen a handful of times. The chain is built from TRBV5-1 and TRBJ2-1; 13 bases fit TRBD2. Looked up from germline, CDR1 is SGHRS and CDR2 is YFSETQ. The CDR3 consists of 15 residues. The junction had 5 bases not matched to a gene; V was cut back by 2 bases and J by 9 bases. The CDR3 loop is CASSLRLAGGGEQFF. DNA of the CDR3: TGCGCCAGCAGCTTACGACTAGCGGGAGGTGGTGAGCAGTTCTTC.